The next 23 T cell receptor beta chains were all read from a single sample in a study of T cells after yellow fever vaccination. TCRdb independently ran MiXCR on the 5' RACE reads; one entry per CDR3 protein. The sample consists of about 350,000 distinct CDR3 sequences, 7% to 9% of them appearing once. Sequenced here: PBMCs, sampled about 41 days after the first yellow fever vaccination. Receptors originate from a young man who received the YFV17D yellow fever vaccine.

The CDR3 DNA follows: TGCGCCAGCAGCTTGGTAGGGACAGGGGACGCTGGGGTCGGCAAAAACATTCAGTACTTC. This encodes CASSLVGTGDAGVGKNIQYF. The rearrangement uses TRBV5-1 and TRBJ2-4; 10 positions agree with TRBD1. CDR3 length: 20 residues. V lost 0 bases to trimming and J lost 3 bases; unmatched junction nucleotides: 15. Germline V CDR1 and CDR2: SGHRS, YFSETQ.

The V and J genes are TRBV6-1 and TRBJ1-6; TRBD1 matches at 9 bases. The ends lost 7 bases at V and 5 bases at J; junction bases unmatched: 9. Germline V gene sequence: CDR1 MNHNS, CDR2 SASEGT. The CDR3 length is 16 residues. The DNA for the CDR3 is TGTGCCAGCAATCCCGGGACAGGGCGGGATAATTCACCCCTCCACTTT. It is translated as CASNPGTGRDNSPLHF.

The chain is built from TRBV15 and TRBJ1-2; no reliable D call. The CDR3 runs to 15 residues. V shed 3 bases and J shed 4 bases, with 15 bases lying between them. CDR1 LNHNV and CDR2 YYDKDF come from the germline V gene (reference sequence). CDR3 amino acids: CATSSGRGRLYGYTF. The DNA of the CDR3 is TGTGCCACCAGCAGTGGGAGAGGGCGTCTCTATGGCTACACCTTC.

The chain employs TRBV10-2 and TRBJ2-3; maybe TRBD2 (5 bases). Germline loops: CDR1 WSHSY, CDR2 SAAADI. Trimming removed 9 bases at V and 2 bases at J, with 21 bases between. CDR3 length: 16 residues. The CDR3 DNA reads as TGCGCCAGTGGGGATCACAAAATGAGGGCCACAGATACGCAGTATTTT. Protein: CASGDHKMRATDTQYF.

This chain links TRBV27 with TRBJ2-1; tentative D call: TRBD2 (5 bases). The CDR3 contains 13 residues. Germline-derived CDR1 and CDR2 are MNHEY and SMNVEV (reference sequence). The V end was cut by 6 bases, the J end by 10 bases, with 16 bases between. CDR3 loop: CASRKLLGEEQFF. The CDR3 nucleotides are TGTGCCAGCAGAAAACTCCTTGGGGAGGAGCAGTTCTTC.

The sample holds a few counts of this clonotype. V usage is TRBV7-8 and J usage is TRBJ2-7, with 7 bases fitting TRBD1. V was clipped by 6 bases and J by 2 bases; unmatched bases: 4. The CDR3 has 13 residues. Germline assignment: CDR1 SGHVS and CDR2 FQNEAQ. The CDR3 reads CASSPTGAYEQYV. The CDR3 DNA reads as TGTGCCAGCAGTCCAACAGGGGCCTACGAGCAGTACGTC.

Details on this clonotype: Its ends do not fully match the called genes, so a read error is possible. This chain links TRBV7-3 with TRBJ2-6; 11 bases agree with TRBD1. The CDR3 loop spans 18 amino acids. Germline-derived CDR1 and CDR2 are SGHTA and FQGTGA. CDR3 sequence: CASSLGQGVPIGTNVLTF. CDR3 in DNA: TGTGCCAGCAGCCTGGGACAGGGGGTACCCATTGGGACCAACGTCCTGACTTTC.

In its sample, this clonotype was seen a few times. CDR3 in amino acids: CASSLGHNTDTQYF. In nucleotides, the CDR3 is TGTGCCAGCAGTTTAGGGCACAACACAGATACGCAGTATTTT. V and J are TRBV27 and TRBJ2-3; D call uncertain. V was pared by 2 bases and J by 2 bases, with 8 bases between. Germline CDR1 and CDR2: MNHEY and SMNVEV (reference sequence). CDR3 size: 14 residues.

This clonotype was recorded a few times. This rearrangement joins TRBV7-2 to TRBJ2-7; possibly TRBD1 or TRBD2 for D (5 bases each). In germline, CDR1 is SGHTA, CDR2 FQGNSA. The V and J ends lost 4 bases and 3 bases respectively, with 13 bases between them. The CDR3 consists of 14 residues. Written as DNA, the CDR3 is TGTGCCAGCAGCTCTCCGGGGCTTTACTACGAGCAGTACTTC. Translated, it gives CASSSPGLYYEQYF.

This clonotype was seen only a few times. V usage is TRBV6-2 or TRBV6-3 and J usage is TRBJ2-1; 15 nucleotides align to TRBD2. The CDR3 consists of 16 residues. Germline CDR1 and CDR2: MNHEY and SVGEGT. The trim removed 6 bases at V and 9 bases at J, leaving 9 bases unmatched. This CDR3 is CASRRTSGGAGGEQFF. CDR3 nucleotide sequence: TGTGCCAGCAGACGGACTAGCGGGGGGGCCGGTGGTGAGCAGTTCTTC.

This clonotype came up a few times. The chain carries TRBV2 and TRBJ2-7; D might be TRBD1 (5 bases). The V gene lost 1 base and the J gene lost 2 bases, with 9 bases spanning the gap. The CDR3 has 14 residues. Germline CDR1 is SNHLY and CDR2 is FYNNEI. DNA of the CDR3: TGTGCCAGCAGTGAAGAGGGGCAAGCCTACGAGCAGTACTTC. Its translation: CASSEEGQAYEQYF.

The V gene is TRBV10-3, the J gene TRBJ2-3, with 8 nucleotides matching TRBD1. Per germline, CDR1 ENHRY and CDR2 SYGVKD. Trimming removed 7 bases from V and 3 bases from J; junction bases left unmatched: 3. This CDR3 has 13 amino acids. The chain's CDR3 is CAITGQDTDTQYF. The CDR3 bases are TGTGCCATCACGGGACAGGATACAGATACGCAGTATTTT.

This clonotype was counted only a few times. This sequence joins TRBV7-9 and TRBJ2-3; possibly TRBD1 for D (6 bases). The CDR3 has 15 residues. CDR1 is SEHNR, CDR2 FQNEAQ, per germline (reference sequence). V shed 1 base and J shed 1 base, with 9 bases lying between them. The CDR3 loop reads CASSLVAGGTDTQYF. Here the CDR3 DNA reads TGTGCCAGCAGCTTAGTGGCAGGGGGCACAGATACGCAGTATTTT.

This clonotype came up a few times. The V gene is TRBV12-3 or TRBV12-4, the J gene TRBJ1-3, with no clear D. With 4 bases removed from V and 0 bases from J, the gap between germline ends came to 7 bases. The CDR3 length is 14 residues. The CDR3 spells CASSSYFSGNTIYF. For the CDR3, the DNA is TGTGCCAGCAGTTCCTACTTCTCTGGAAACACCATATATTTT.

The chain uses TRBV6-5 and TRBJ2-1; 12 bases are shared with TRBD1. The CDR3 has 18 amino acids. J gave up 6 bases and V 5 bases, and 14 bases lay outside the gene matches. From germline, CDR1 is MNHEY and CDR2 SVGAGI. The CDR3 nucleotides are TGTGCCAGCAGTCCTCGATCCGGGACAGGGGGCCTCCGCAATGAGCAGTTCTTC. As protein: CASSPRSGTGGLRNEQFF.

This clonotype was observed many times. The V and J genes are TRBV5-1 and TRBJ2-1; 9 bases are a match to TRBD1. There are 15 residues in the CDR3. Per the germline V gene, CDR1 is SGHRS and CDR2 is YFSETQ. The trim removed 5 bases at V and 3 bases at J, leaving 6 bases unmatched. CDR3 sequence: CASSPPGQGYNEQFF. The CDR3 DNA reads TGCGCCAGCAGTCCCCCGGGACAGGGCTACAATGAGCAGTTCTTC.

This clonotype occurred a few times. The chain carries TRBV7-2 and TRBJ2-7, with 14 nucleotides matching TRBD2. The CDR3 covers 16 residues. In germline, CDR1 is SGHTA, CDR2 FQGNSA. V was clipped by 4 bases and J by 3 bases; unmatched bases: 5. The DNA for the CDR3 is TGTGCCAGCAGCTCCAGGACTAGCGGGGGGCGCTACGAGCAGTACTTC. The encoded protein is CASSSRTSGGRYEQYF.

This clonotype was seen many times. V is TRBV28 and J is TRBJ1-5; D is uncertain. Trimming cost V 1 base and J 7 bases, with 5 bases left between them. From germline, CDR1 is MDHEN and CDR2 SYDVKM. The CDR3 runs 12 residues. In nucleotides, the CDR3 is TGTGCCAGCAGTTTATCCGGCCAGCCCCAGCATTTT. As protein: CASSLSGQPQHF.

The CDR3 bases are TGTGCCAGCAGCGTTGACAGGCCAACCTACGAGCAGTACTTC. This encodes CASSVDRPTYEQYF. This chain joins TRBV7-9 and TRBJ2-7; D is possibly TRBD1 (6 bases). Trimming left V 5 bases short and J 2 bases short, with 13 bases between. The CDR3 spans 14 residues. The germline V gene has CDR1 SEHNR and CDR2 FQNEAQ (reference sequence).

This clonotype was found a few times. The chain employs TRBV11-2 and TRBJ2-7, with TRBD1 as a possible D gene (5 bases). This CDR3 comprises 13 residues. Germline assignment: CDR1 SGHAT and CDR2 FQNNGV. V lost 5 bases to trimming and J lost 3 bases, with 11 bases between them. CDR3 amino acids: CASSPQDIYEQYF. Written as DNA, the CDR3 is TGTGCCAGCAGCCCCCAGGACATCTACGAGCAGTACTTC.

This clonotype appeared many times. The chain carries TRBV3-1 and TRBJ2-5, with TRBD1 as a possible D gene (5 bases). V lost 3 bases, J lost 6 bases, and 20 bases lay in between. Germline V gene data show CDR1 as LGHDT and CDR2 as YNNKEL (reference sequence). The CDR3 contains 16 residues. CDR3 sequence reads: CASSHRTRAGLKTQYF. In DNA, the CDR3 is TGTGCCAGCAGCCATCGGACGCGTGCAGGGTTGAAGACCCAGTACTTC.

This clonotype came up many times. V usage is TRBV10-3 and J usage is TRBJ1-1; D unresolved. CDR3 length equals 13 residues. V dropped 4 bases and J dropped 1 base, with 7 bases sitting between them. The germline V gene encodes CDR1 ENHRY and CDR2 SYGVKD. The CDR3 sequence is CAISALGNTEAFF. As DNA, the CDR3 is TGTGCCATCAGTGCTCTAGGGAACACTGAAGCTTTCTTT.

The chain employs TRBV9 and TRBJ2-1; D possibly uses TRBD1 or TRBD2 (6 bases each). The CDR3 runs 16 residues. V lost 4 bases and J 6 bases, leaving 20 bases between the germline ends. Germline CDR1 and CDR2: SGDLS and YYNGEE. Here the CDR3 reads CASSPRESGGRNEQFF. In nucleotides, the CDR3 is TGTGCCAGCAGCCCACGGGAATCCGGGGGCCGCAATGAGCAGTTCTTC.